Listed below are T cell receptor beta chains from one sample, sequenced in a study of blood T cells in healthy people across ages. TCRdb processed the 5' RACE reads anew with MiXCR; each CDR3 protein has one entry. The table has hundreds of thousands of distinct CDR3 sequences, around 48% seen once. What was sequenced was blood. Every receptor here comes from a woman aged 55 to 70 in good health. Each CDR3 is given with its conserved first and last residue. A D gene is named only where the DNA matches it firmly. Only part of the rows carry a size: once, few, many, or a class if the clone is expanded.

.,.,TRBJ2-5,TRBV20-1,CSARDGAHQETQYF,TGCAGTGCTAGAGATGGAGCGCACCAAGAGACCCAGTACTTC
TRBD2,.,TRBJ2-7,TRBV29-1,CSATSAGGVGEQYF,TGCAGCGCCACGTCTGCGGGAGGCGTCGGCGAGCAGTACTTC
.,few,TRBJ1-5,TRBV6-1,CASSEGTRRGGGQPQHF,TGTGCCAGCAGTGAAGGGACTAGGAGGGGAGGAGGGCAGCCCCAGCATTTT
.,.,TRBJ1-2,TRBV3-1,CASSQAGEPSGYTF,TGTGCCAGCAGCCAAGCGGGGGAACCGAGTGGCTACACCTTC
TRBD1,.,TRBJ2-1,TRBV24-1,CATSEAPGQGTYNEQSF,TGTGCCACCAGTGAAGCCCCTGGACAGGGGACCTACAATGAGCAGTCCTTC
.,.,TRBJ2-7,TRBV2,CASRKTVESYEQYF,TGTGCCAGCAGGAAGACAGTAGAGTCCTACGAGCAGTACTTC
.,few,TRBJ1-2,TRBV9,CASSRGTPGHYTF,TGTGCCAGCTCCCGGGGGACCCCAGGCCACTACACCTTC
.,.,TRBJ1-5,TRBV6-2/TRBV6-3,CATGITEQPQHF,TGTGCCACCGGAATCACCGAACAGCCCCAGCATTTT
.,.,TRBJ2-5,TRBV7-2,CASSLAVGPETQYF,TGTGCCAGCAGCTTAGCGGTAGGGCCGGAGACCCAGTACTTC
.,.,TRBJ2-7,TRBV28,CASTNLPLPEYF,TGTGCCAGCACTAACTTGCCTCTTCCGGAGTACTTC
TRBD2,once,TRBJ2-3,TRBV15,CATSRGTSASTDTQYF,TGTGCCACCAGCAGAGGGACTAGCGCTAGCACAGATACGCAGTATTTT
.,.,TRBJ2-5,TRBV30,CAWRDRGWEQYF,TGTGCCTGGAGGGATCGGGGGTGGGAGCAGTACTTC
.,.,TRBJ2-5,TRBV5-1,CASSSQGGRETQYF,TGCGCCAGCAGCTCCCAGGGGGGGCGTGAGACCCAGTACTTC
.,few,TRBJ2-6,TRBV7-2,CASSPGWGANVLTF,TGTGCCAGCAGCCCCGGGTGGGGGGCCAACGTCCTGACTTTC
TRBD1,few,TRBJ2-5,TRBV4-3,CASSQDGTGTTYF,TGCGCCAGCAGCCAAGATGGGACAGGGACGACGTACTTC
.,few,TRBJ2-7,TRBV6-2/TRBV6-3,CASSRTTPYEQYF,TGTGCCAGCAGCAGGACTACACCCTACGAGCAGTACTTC
.,.,TRBJ1-1,TRBV4-1,CASSQAVRVTEAFF,TGCGCCAGCAGCCAAGCGGTGAGGGTAACTGAAGCTTTCTTT
.,few,TRBJ1-2,TRBV9,CASSPRGSYGYTF,TGTGCCAGCAGCCCCCGCGGGTCCTATGGCTACACCTTC
.,few,TRBJ2-3,TRBV7-7,CASSPIRLDTQYF,TGTGCTAGCAGCCCGATCAGATTGGATACGCAGTATTTT
TRBD2,few,TRBJ2-2,TRBV4-2,CASSQAGLADTGELFF,TGTGCCAGCAGCCAAGCCGGACTAGCGGACACCGGGGAGCTGTTTTTT
.,.,TRBJ1-2,TRBV11-2,CASSPTADYGYTF,TGTGCCAGCAGCCCAACAGCAGACTATGGCTACACCTTC
.,.,TRBJ2-6,TRBV7-2,CASRWGAAAYGANVLTF,TGTGCCAGCCGCTGGGGAGCGGCCGCCTATGGGGCCAACGTCCTGACTTTC
.,.,TRBJ2-7,TRBV7-3,CASSQDPAGEQYF,TGTGCCAGCAGCCAAGATCCGGCGGGCGAGCAGTACTTC
.,.,TRBJ2-5,TRBV20-1,CSALRAGPETQYF,TGCAGTGCACTTCGAGCGGGCCCAGAGACCCAGTACTTC
.,few,TRBJ1-1,TRBV7-2,CASSLDSGARNTEAFF,TGTGCCAGCAGCTTAGACAGCGGGGCCCGGAACACTGAAGCTTTCTTT
.,many,TRBJ2-5,TRBV20-1,CSASELGGSQETQYF,TGCAGTGCTAGCGAACTAGGGGGGTCCCAAGAGACCCAGTACTTC
TRBD1,few,TRBJ2-7,TRBV20-1,CSAHLGQGTEQYF,TGCAGTGCCCACCTGGGACAGGGGACCGAGCAGTACTTC
TRBD2,.,TRBJ2-5,TRBV5-1,CASSRGLSGSSQETQYF,TGCGCCAGCAGCAGGGGACTGAGCGGGAGCTCCCAAGAGACCCAGTACTTC
.,.,TRBJ1-2,TRBV25-1,CATCATGYYGYTF,TGTGCCACCTGCGCCACAGGGTACTATGGCTACACCTTC
.,.,TRBJ1-2,TRBV7-6,CASSLYHSDNRDYGYTF,TGTGCCAGCAGCTTATATCACAGTGACAACCGTGACTATGGCTACACCTTC
TRBD2,.,TRBJ2-3,TRBV10-3,CAISGRAGDTDTQYF,TGTGCCATCAGTGGTCGGGCGGGAGACACAGATACGCAGTATTTT
TRBD1,.,TRBJ1-1,TRBV2,CASNPHRGQTTEAFF,TGTGCCAGCAACCCACACAGGGGGCAGACCACTGAAGCTTTCTTT
TRBD1,few,TRBJ2-5,TRBV30,CAWSLGTGLGETQYF,TGTGCCTGGAGTCTTGGGACAGGGCTAGGAGAGACCCAGTACTTC
TRBD2,few,TRBJ2-1,TRBV20-1,CSARDLARGGNEQFF,TGCAGTGCTAGAGACCTAGCGCGGGGGGGTAATGAGCAGTTCTTC
.,.,TRBJ1-5,TRBV6-2/TRBV6-3,CASSFRTDGGDQPQHF,TGTGCCAGCAGTTTTCGAACGGACGGAGGGGATCAGCCCCAGCATTTT
TRBD1,.,TRBJ2-5,TRBV4-1,CASSHGQGQETQHF,TGCGCCAGCAGCCACGGACAGGGCCAAGAGACCCAGCACTTC
TRBD2,.,TRBJ2-3,TRBV29-1,CSVEGTSGRGSAQYF,TGCAGCGTTGAAGGGACTAGCGGGAGAGGTAGTGCGCAGTATTTT
.,once,TRBJ1-2,TRBV29-1,CSVEEGGSGYTF,TGCAGCGTTGAGGAGGGGGGGTCTGGCTACACCTTC
.,.,TRBJ2-7,TRBV6-2/TRBV6-3,CASSYWRMQAYEQYF,TGTGCCAGCAGTTACTGGCGAATGCAAGCCTACGAGCAGTACTTC
TRBD2,.,TRBJ2-1,TRBV11-3,CASSATSGISNEQFF,TGTGCCAGCAGCGCCACTAGCGGGATTAGCAATGAGCAGTTCTTC
TRBD1,.,TRBJ1-1,TRBV29-1,CSVVGGTGPLNTEAFF,TGCAGCGTTGTAGGTGGGACAGGGCCACTAAACACTGAAGCTTTCTTT
TRBD2,.,TRBJ2-3,TRBV2,CASSALPGLAAPTDTQYF,TGTGCCAGCAGTGCGCTACCGGGACTAGCGGCCCCAACAGATACGCAGTATTTT
.,.,TRBJ2-2,TRBV5-1,CASSFGVTNTGELFF,TGCGCCAGCAGCTTCGGAGTAACGAACACCGGGGAGCTGTTTTTT
TRBD2,.,TRBJ2-7,TRBV9,CASSVGPLLAAYEQYF,TGTGCCAGCAGCGTAGGACCCCTGCTAGCGGCCTACGAGCAGTACTTC
TRBD2,.,TRBJ2-7,TRBV20-1,CSARKTGLVNSYNEQYF,TGCAGTGCTAGGAAAACGGGACTAGTGAACTCCTACAATGAGCAGTACTTC
TRBD2,.,TRBJ2-1,TRBV10-3,CAHRGGGPYYNEQFF,TGTGCCCACCGGGGGGGAGGGCCTTACTACAATGAGCAGTTCTTC
.,.,TRBJ2-7,TRBV20-1,CSVTGTQDYEQYF,TGCAGTGTTACCGGGACACAGGATTACGAGCAGTACTTC
.,.,TRBJ1-2,TRBV20-1,CSAPGQRGTNDGYTF,TGCAGTGCACCCGGCCAAAGGGGAACTAACGATGGCTACACCTTC
.,few,TRBJ2-3,TRBV11-3,CASSSPLVTDTQYF,TGTGCCAGCAGCTCGCCCCTCGTCACAGATACGCAGTATTTT
TRBD2,few,TRBJ2-7,TRBV7-3,CASSLSRGRSTYEQYF,TGTGCCAGCAGCTTAAGTCGCGGGAGAAGTACCTACGAGCAGTACTTC